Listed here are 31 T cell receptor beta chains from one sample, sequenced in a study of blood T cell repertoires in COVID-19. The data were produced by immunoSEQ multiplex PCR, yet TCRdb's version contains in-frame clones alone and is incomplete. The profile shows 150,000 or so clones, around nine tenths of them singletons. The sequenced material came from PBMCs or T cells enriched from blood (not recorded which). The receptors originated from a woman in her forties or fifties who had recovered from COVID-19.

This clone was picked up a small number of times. CDR3 nucleotides: TGTGCCAGCAGCTTAGGCCCGGGAAACTATGGCTACACCTTC. Amino acid sequence: CASSLGPGNYGYTF. This chain uses TRBV7-3 with TRBJ1-2; D ambiguous. Germline values: CDR1 SGHTA, CDR2 FQGTGA. The CDR3 totals 14 residues. V was shortened by 2 bases and J by 2 bases, with 9 bases between the two germline ends.

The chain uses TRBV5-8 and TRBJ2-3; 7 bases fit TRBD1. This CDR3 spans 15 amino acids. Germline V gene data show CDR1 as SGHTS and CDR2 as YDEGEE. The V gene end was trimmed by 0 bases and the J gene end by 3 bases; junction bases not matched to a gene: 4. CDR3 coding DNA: TGTGCCAGCAGCTTGGGGATGACAGGGACAGATACGCAGTATTTT. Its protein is CASSLGMTGTDTQYF.

The CDR3 coding sequence is TGTGCCCGACAGGGACAGAATAATTCACCCCTCCACTTT. It codes for CARQGQNNSPLHF. The rearrangement uses TRBV2 and TRBJ1-6; TRBD1 agrees at 7 bases. CDR3 size: 13 residues. Germline V gives CDR1 SNHLY, CDR2 FYNNEI. V trimming: 11 bases; J trimming: 5 bases; junction bases outside the gene matches: 6. Together with reference TRBV2 and TRBJ1-6, the CDR3 gives the full variable domain: EPEVTQTPSHQVTQMGQEVILRCVPISNHLYFYWYRQILGQKVEFLVSFYNNEISEKSEIFDDQFSVERPDGSNFTLKIRSTKLEDSAMYFCARQGQNNSPLHFGNGTRLTVT.

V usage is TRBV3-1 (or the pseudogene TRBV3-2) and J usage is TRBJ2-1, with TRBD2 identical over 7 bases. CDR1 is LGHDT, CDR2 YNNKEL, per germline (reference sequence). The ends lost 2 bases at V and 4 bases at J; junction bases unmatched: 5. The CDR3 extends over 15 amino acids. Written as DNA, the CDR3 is TGTGCCAGCAGCCAAAAGTCGGGGGGTTACAATGAGCAGTTCTTC. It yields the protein CASSQKSGGYNEQFF.

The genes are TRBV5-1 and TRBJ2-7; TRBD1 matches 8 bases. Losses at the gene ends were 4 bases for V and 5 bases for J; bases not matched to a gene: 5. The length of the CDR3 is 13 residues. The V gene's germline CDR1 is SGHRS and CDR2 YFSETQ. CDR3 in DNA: TGCGCCAGCAGCATGGACAGGGCTGACGAGCAGTACTTC. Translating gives CASSMDRADEQYF.

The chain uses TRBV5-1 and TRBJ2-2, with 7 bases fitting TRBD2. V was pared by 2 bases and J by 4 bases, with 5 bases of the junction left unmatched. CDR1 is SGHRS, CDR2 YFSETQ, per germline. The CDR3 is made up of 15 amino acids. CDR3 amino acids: CASSLKGGSTGELFF. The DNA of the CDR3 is TGCGCCAGCAGCTTAAAGGGAGGGAGCACCGGGGAGCTGTTTTTT.

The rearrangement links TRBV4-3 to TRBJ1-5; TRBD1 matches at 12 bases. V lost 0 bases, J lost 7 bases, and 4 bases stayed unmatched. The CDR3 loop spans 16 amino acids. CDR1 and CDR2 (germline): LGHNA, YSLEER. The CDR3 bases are TGCGCCAGCAGCCAAGATGGGACAGGGGGCAGACAGCCCCAGCATTTT. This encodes CASSQDGTGGRQPQHF.

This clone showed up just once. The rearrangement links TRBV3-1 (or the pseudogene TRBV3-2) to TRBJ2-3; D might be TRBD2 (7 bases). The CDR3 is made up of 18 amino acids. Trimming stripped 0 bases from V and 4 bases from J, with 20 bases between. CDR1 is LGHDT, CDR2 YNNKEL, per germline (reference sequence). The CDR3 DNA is TGTGCCAGCAGCCAAGATCTGGGGGGGGGCATCCGGGCAGATACGCAGTATTTT. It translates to CASSQDLGGGIRADTQYF.

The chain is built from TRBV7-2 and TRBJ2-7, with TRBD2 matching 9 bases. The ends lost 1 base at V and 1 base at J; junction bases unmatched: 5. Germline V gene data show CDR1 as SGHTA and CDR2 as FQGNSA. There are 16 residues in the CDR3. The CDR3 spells CASSLDAGGLSYEQYF. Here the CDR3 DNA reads TGTGCCAGCAGCTTAGACGCGGGAGGGCTATCCTACGAGCAGTACTTC.

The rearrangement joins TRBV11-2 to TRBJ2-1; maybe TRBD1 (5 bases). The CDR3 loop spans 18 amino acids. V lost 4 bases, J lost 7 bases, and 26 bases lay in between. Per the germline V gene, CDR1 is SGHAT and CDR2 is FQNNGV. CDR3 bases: TGTGCCAGCAGCTCGACTGGTCGGGCCAGGGTATTCGGAAATGAGCAGTTCTTC. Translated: CASSSTGRARVFGNEQFF.

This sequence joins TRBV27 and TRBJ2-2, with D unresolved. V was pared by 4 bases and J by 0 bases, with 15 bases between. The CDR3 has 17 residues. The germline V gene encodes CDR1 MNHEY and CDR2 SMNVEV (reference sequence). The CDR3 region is CASSSGRKNPNTGELFF. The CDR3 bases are TGTGCCAGCAGTTCTGGCAGGAAAAATCCGAACACCGGGGAGCTGTTTTTT.

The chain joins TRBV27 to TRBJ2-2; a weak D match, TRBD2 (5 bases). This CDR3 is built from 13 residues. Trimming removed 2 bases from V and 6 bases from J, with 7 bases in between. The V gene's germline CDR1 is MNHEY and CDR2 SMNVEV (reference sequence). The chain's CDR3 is CASSLGGPGELFF. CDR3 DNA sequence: TGTGCCAGCAGTTTAGGAGGCCCCGGGGAGCTGTTTTTT.

In nucleotides, the CDR3 is TGTGCCAGCAGCTTATTCGGGACTAGCCAAGAGACCCAGTACTTC. This gives the protein CASSLFGTSQETQYF. V gene TRBV7-9 combines with J gene TRBJ2-5; 8 bases agree with TRBD2. Germline CDR1 is SEHNR and CDR2 is FQNEAQ (reference sequence). J lost 1 base, V lost 2 bases, and 3 bases had no gene match. The CDR3 runs 15 residues. Supplemented by reference TRBV7-9 and TRBJ2-5, the full variable domain reads DTGVSQNPRHKITKRGQNVTFRCDPISEHNRLYWYRQTLGQGPEFLTYFQNEAQLEKSRLLSDRFSAERPKGSFSTLEIQRTEQGDSAMYLCASSLFGTSQETQYFGPGTRLLVL.

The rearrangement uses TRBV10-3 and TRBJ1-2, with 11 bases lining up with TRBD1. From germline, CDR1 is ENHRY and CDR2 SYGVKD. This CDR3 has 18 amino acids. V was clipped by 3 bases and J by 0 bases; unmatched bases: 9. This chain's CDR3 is CAISERPGQGASNYGYTF. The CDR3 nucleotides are TGTGCCATCAGTGAAAGGCCAGGACAGGGGGCGTCTAACTATGGCTACACCTTC.

The CDR3 region is CASTRTGTSGGAPYNEQFF. In DNA form, the CDR3 reads TGTGCCAGCACCCGTACCGGGACTAGCGGGGGGGCCCCGTACAATGAGCAGTTCTTC. This chain links TRBV9 with TRBJ2-1; the match to TRBD2 covers 16 bases. Germline lookup yields CDR1 SGDLS and CDR2 YYNGEE. J gave up 4 bases and V 6 bases, and 13 bases lay outside the gene matches. The CDR3 length is 19 residues.

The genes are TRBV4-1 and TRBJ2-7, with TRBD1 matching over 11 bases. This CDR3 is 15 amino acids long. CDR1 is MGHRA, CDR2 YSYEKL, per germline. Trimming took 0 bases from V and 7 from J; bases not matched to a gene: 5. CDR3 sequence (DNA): TGCGCCAGCAGCCAAGAGGGGACAGGGGGTGTTGAGCAGTACTTC. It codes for CASSQEGTGGVEQYF.

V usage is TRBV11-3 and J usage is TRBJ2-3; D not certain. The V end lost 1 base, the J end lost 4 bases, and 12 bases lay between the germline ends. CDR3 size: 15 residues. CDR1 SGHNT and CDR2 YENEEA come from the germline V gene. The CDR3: CASSLVGPPSDTQYF. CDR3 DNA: TGTGCCAGCAGCTTAGTTGGGCCGCCATCAGATACGCAGTATTTT. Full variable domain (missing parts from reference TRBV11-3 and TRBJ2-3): EAGVVQSPRYKIIEKKQPVAFWCNPISGHNTLYWYLQNLGQGPELLIRYENEEAVDDSQLPKDRFSAERLKGVDSTLKIQPAELGDSAVYLCASSLVGPPSDTQYFGPGTRLTVL.

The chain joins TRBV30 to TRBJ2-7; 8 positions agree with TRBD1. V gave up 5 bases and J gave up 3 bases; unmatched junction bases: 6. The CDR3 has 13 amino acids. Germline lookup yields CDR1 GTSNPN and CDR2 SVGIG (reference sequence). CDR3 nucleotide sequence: TGTGCCTGGGCGACAGGGGTGGGCTACGAGCAGTACTTC. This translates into CAWATGVGYEQYF.

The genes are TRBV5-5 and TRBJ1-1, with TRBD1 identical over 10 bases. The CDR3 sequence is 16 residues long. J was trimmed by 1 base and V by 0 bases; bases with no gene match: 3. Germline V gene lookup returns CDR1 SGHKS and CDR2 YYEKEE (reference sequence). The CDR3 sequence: CASSLAGTGANTEAFF. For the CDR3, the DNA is TGTGCCAGCAGCTTGGCCGGGACAGGGGCGAACACTGAAGCTTTCTTT.

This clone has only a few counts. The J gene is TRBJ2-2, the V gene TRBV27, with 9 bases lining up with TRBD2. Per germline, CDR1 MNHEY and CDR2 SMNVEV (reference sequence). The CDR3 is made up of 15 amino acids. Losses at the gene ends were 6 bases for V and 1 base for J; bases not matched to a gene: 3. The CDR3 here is CASRILAGNTGELFF. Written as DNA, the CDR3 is TGTGCCAGCAGGATACTAGCGGGGAACACCGGGGAGCTGTTTTTT.

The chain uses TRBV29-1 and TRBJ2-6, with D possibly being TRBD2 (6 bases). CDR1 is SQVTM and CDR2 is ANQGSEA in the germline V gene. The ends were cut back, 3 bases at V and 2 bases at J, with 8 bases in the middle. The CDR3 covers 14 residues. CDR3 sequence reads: CSVEGGTGANVLTF. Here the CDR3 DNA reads TGCAGCGTTGAGGGGGGAACTGGGGCCAACGTCCTGACTTTC.

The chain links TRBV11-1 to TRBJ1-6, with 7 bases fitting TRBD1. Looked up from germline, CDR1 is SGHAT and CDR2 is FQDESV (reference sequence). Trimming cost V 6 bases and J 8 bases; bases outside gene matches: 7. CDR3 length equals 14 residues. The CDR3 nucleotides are TGTGCCAGCAGTCGTAATACAGGGGATTCACCCCTCCACTTT. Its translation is CASSRNTGDSPLHF.

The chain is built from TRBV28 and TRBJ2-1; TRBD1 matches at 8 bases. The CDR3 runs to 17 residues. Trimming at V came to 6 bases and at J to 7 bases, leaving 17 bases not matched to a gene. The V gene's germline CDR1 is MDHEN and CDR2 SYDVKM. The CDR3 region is CASSSTLGQGSKNEQFF. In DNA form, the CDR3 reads TGTGCCAGCAGCTCCACACTCGGACAGGGAAGTAAGAATGAGCAGTTCTTC.

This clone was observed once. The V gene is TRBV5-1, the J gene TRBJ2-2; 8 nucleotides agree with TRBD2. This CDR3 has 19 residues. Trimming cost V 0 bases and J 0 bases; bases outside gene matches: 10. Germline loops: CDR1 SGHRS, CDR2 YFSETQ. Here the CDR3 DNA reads TGCGCCAGCAGCTTGGTCCCCAGCGGGGGCTACGCGAACACCGGGGAGCTGTTTTTT. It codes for CASSLVPSGGYANTGELFF.

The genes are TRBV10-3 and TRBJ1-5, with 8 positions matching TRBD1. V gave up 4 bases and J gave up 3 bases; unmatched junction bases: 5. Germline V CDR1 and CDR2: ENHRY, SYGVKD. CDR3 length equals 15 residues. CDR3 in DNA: TGTGCCATCAGTGTCGGACAGGGCCTCAATCAGCCCCAGCATTTT. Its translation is CAISVGQGLNQPQHF.

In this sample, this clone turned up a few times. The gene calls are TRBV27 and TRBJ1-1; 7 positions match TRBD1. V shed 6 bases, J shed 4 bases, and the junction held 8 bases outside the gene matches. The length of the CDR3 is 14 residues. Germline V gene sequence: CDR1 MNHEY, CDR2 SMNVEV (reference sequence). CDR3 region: CASSPRQGGTEAFF. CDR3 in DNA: TGTGCCAGCAGCCCTCGACAGGGTGGCACTGAAGCTTTCTTT.

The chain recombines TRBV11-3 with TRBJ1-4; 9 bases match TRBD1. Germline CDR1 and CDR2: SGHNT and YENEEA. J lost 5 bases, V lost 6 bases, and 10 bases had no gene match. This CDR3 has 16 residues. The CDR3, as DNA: TGTGCCAGCAGTTTCCGAAGGGACAGGGTAAATGAAAAACTGTTTTTT. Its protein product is CASSFRRDRVNEKLFF.

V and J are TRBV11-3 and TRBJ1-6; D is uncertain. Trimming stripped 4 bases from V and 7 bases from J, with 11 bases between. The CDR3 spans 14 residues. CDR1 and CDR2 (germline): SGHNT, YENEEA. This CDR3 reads CASSSLSSNSPLHF. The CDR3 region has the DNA TGTGCCAGCAGCTCTCTTTCAAGCAATTCACCCCTCCACTTT.

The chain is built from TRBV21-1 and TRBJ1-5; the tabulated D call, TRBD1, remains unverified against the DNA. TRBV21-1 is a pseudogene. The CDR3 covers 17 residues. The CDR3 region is CASRTDRADQGNQPQHF. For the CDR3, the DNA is TGTGCCAGCAGGACGGACAGGGCGGACCAAGGCAATCAGCCCCAGCATTTT.

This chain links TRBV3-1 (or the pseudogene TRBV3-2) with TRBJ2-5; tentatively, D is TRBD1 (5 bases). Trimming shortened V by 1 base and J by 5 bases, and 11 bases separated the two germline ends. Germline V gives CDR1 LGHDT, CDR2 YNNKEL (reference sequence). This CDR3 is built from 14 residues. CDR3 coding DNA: TGTGCCAGCAGCCAAGGGACATTTTTTGAGACCCAGTACTTC. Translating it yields CASSQGTFFETQYF.

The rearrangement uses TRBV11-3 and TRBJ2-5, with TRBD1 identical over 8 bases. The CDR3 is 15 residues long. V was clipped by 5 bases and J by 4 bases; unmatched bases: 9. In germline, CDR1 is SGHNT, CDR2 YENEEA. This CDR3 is CASSPAVGTGETQYF. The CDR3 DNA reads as TGTGCCAGCAGCCCGGCGGTGGGGACAGGAGAGACCCAGTACTTC.